A selection of T cell receptor beta chains follows, all from one sample in a study of response to subunit inactivated influenza vaccine. TCRdb reprocessed the RT-PCR reads with MiXCR, giving one entry per CDR3 protein. The sample yields 500,000 to 550,000 distinct CDR3 sequences, 6% to 9% seen once. Specimen: PBMCs from blood, collected around 25 months after vaccination. These receptors were taken from a man aged 50-75 years who received an inactivated influenza vaccine. The CDR3 runs from the conserved cysteine through the conserved F or W. The order of the fields is D gene, V gene, clone size, J gene, CDR3 protein, CDR3 DNA. D genes are given only for firm matches. Rows may omit the clone size; those that give it use once, few, many or a size class.

>TRBD1|TRBV28|-|TRBJ2-7
CASSPSDRGKQYF
TGTGCCAGCAGTCCCTCCGACAGGGGCAAGCAGTACTTC
>TRBD1|TRBV5-1|few|TRBJ2-7
CASSWGQSYEQYF
TGCGCCAGCAGCTGGGGACAGAGTTACGAGCAGTACTTC
>-|TRBV3-1|few|TRBJ1-3
CASSQEYRSGNTIYF
TGTGCCAGCAGCCAAGAATACCGCTCTGGAAACACCATATATTTT
>-|TRBV5-1|many|TRBJ2-7
CASSSEWGYEQYF
TGCGCCAGCAGCTCGGAATGGGGATACGAGCAGTACTTC
>-|TRBV12-3/TRBV12-4|many|TRBJ2-3
CATKSVGDTQYF
TGTGCCACCAAATCGGTCGGAGATACGCAGTATTTT
>TRBD1|TRBV10-3|few|TRBJ2-7
CAISESTGGTYEQYF
TGTGCCATCAGTGAGTCGACAGGGGGTACCTACGAGCAGTACTTC
>-|TRBV28|few|TRBJ1-5
CASSFPSGAFQPQHF
TGTGCCAGCAGTTTCCCCTCGGGGGCTTTTCAGCCCCAGCATTTT
>-|TRBV9|many|TRBJ1-1
CASSAWGAEAFF
TGTGCCAGCAGCGCGTGGGGTGCTGAAGCTTTCTTT
>-|TRBV12-3/TRBV12-4|few|TRBJ1-5
CASSLGRGGTQPQHF
TGTGCCAGCAGTTTAGGCCGGGGAGGTACTCAGCCCCAGCATTTT
>-|TRBV20-1|many|TRBJ1-2
CSAAGLDYGYTF
TGCAGTGCTGCAGGGTTGGACTATGGCTACACCTTC
>TRBD2|TRBV20-1|-|TRBJ2-1
CSARDLSGGAGEQFF
TGCAGTGCTAGAGATCTGAGCGGGGGGGCGGGTGAGCAGTTCTTC